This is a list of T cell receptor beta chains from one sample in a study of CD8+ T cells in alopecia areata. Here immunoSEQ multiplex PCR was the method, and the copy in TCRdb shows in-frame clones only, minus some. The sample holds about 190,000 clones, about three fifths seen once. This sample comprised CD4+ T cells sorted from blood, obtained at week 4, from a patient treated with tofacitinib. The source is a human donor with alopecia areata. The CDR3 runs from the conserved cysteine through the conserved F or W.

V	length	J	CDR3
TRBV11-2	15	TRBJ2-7	CASSLVAGRSYEQYF
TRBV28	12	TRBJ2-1	CASSLSVNEQFF
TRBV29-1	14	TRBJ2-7	CSVGRTGVVDEQYF
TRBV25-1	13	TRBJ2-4	CASSEIAKNIQYF
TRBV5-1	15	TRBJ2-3	CASSLADTTTDTQYF
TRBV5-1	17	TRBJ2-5	CASSFAGTSGSQETQYF
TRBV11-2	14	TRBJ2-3	CASSFQAGGDTQYF
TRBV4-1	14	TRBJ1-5	CASSQVNSNQPQHF
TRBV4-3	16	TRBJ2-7	CASSQLPGQGSYEQYF
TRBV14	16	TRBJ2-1	CASSHPGSNTINEQFF
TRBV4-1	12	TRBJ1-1	CASSQSKTEAFF
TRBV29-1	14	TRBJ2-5	CSVVPNRGRETQYF
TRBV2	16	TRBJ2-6	CASSSGPRAGANVLTF
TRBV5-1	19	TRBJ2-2	CASSPMGGDYPQNTGELFF
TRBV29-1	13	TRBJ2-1	CSVEDPRATEQFF
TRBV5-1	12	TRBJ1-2	CASSDSSGGYTF
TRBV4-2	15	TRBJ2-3	CASSQAPGSADTQYF
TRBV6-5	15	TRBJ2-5	CASSYGGPIQETQYF
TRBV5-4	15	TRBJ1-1	CASSLGSGLGTEAFF
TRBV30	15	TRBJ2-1	CAWSGGRDLPREQFF
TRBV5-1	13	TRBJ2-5	CASSEGTLQTQYF
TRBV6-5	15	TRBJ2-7	CASSYSGGSSYEQYF
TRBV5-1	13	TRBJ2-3	CASSLRVLDTQYF
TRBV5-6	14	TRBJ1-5	CASSLALQNQPQHF
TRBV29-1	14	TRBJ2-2	CSVPLAGDAGELFF
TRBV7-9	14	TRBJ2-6	CASSLSSGANVLTF
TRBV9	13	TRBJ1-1	CASSVESGTEAFF
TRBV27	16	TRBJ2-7	CASSSIYTGTKREQYF
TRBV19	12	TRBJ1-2	CASSPQNGGYTF
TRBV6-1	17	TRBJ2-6	CASSEGRLTSGANVLTF
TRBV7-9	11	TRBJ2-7	CASRGGHEQYF
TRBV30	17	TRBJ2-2	CAWSVPGTGAYTGELFF
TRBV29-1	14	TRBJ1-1	CSVVSVRANTEAFF
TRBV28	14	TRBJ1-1	CASSYGGLNTEAFF
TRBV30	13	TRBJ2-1	CAWSPSGKNEQFF
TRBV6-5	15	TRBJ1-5	CASSYSKGDSQPQHF
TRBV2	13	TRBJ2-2	CASIRDNTGELFF
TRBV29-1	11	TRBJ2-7	CSVVWAYEQYF
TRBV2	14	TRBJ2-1	CASSELAGYNEQFF
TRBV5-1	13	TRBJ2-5	CASSLEVQETQYF
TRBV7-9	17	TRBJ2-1	CASSLALREGSGNEQFF
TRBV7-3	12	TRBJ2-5	CASSRDERTQYF
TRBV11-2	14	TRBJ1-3	CASREGTAGNTIYF
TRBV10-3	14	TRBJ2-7	CAISGLAGRDEQYF
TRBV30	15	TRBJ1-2	CAWSVGQNYNYGYTF
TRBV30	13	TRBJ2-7	CAWSGIGLYEQYF
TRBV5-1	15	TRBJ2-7	CASRPTSGSSYEQYF
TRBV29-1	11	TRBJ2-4	CSARDSYIQYF
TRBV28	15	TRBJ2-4	CASSLMGRAKNIQYF
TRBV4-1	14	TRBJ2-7	CASSLTTLSYEQYF
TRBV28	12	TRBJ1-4	CASTAGLEKLFF
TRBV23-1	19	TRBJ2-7	CASSQSIHFMDLNSYEQYF